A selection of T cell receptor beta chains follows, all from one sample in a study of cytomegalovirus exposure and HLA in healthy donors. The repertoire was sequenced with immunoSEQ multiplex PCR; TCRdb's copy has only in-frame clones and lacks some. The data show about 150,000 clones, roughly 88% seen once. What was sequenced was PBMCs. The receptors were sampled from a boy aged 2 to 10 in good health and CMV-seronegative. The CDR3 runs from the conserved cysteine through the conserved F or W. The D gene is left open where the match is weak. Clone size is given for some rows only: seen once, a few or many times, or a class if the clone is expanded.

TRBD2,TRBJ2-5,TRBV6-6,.,CASSQTSGGPETQYF,TGTGCCAGCAGCCAGACTAGCGGGGGGCCGGAGACCCAGTACTTC
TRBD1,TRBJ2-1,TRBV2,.,CASSSKDRGRGEQFF,TGTGCCAGCAGCTCAAAGGACAGGGGCCGCGGTGAGCAGTTCTTC
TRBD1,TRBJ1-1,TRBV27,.,CASSETGTGTANTEAFF,TGTGCCAGCAGTGAGACCGGGACAGGGACAGCAAACACTGAAGCTTTCTTT
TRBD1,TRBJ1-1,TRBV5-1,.,CASSPEGQGYTEAFF,TGCGCCAGCAGCCCGGAGGGACAGGGTTACACTGAAGCTTTCTTT
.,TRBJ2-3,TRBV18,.,CASSPLDTQYF,TGTGCCAGCTCACCTCTGGATACGCAGTATTTT
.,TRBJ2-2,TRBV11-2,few,CASSLLSGELFF,TGTGCCAGCAGCTTATTGAGCGGGGAGCTGTTTTTT
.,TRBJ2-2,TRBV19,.,CASSPRTSSTGELFF,TGTGCCAGTAGTCCGCGGACTTCTTCCACCGGGGAGCTGTTTTTT
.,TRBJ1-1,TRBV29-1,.,CSVGAVAEAFF,TGCAGCGTTGGGGCTGTCGCTGAAGCTTTCTTT
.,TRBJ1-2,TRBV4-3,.,CASSQDRGKSYGYTF,TGCGCCAGCAGCCAAGATCGGGGAAAATCCTATGGCTACACCTTC
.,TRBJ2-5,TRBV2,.,CASSKHTNQETQYF,TGTGCCAGCAGTAAACACACTAACCAAGAGACCCAGTACTTC
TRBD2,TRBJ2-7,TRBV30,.,CAWSFSTGGSGLAASYEQYF,TGTGCCTGGAGTTTTTCGACAGGGGGGTCGGGACTAGCGGCCTCCTACGAGCAGTACTTC
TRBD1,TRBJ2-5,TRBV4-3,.,CASSSQGAVKTQYF,TGCGCCAGCAGCTCGCAGGGGGCCGTGAAGACCCAGTACTTC